Below, 25 T cell receptor beta chains from the same sample are listed, as sequenced in a study of cytomegalovirus exposure and HLA in healthy donors. Primers for the PCR totalled 60 Vbeta and 13 Jbeta. Data came from immunoSEQ multiplex PCR; TCRdb stores just in-frame clones and leaves some out. The sample has 150,000 to 200,000 clones; 70% to 75% are singletons. Source material: PBMCs. Receptors originate from a man between 18 and 35 years old in good health and CMV-seropositive.

The chain has TRBV5-4 and TRBJ2-3, with 10 bases aligning to TRBD2. Germline CDR1 SGHNT, CDR2 YYREEE (reference sequence). The V and J ends lost 3 bases and 4 bases, in that order; junction bases with no gene match: 5. CDR3 length: 15 residues. The CDR3 DNA reads as TGTGCCAGCAGCTCCAGGACTAGCGGAGCAGATACGCAGTATTTT. Its translation: CASSSRTSGADTQYF.

This clone was counted only a few times. The chain is built from TRBV18 and TRBJ2-2, with D possibly matching TRBD2 (5 bases). Trimming cost V 3 bases and J 3 bases, with 8 bases left between them. The CDR3 is 14 amino acids. Germline V gene sequence: CDR1 KGHSH, CDR2 LQKENI. Here the CDR3 reads CASSPGVHTGELFF. As DNA, the CDR3 is TGTGCCAGCTCACCGGGAGTTCACACCGGGGAGCTGTTTTTT.

This chain joins TRBV6-5 and TRBJ1-6; the D gene is possibly TRBD1 (5 bases). Trimming cost V 4 bases and J 6 bases, with 10 bases left between them. This CDR3 spans 14 amino acids. From germline, CDR1 is MNHEY and CDR2 SVGAGI. The CDR3 loop reads CASSWDSGNSPLHF. The CDR3 bases are TGTGCCAGCAGTTGGGACTCCGGTAATTCACCCCTCCACTTT.

The rearrangement joins TRBV6-1 to TRBJ2-7; 8 bases are a match to TRBD1. This CDR3 contains 16 residues. CDR1 and CDR2 (germline): MNHNS, SASEGT. The V gene end was trimmed by 3 bases and the J gene end by 3 bases; junction bases not matched to a gene: 10. The CDR3, as DNA: TGTGCCAGCAGTGACCAGCCCGTGACAGGGGACTACGAGCAGTACGTC. It specifies CASSDQPVTGDYEQYV.

V and J are TRBV7-2 and TRBJ2-5; no firm D call. Trimming shortened V by 5 bases and J by 1 base, and 14 bases separated the two germline ends. The CDR3 runs 15 residues. The germline V gene has CDR1 SGHTA and CDR2 FQGNSA. CDR3 sequence reads: CASSPNSLIQETQYF. CDR3 DNA sequence: TGTGCCAGCAGCCCAAACAGCCTTATCCAAGAGACCCAGTACTTC.

The V and J genes are TRBV5-5 and TRBJ1-1, with 7 bases fitting TRBD1. Per the germline V gene, CDR1 is SGHKS and CDR2 is YYEKEE (reference sequence). Trimming took 2 bases from V and 4 from J; bases not matched to a gene: 17. This CDR3 has 18 amino acids. CDR3 bases: TGTGCCAGCAGCTTCTATGCCCATGGGAACAGGGGAGGCACTGAAGCTTTCTTT. The encoded protein is CASSFYAHGNRGGTEAFF.

This clone came up a few times. The rearrangement uses TRBV7-2 and TRBJ2-3, with D tentatively TRBD2 (6 bases). Trimming took 4 bases from V and 5 from J, leaving 22 bases between them. The CDR3 spans 17 residues. Germline V CDR1 and CDR2: SGHTA, FQGNSA. The CDR3 protein is CASSSMPGVTALDTQYF. The CDR3, as DNA: TGTGCCAGCAGCTCCATGCCGGGGGTTACGGCGTTAGATACGCAGTATTTT.

This clone was picked up one time. V and J are TRBV6-5 and TRBJ1-2; TRBD1 matches 7 bases. The CDR3 length is 12 residues. Germline-derived CDR1 and CDR2 are MNHEY and SVGAGI. The junction had 5 bases not matched to a gene; V was cut back by 6 bases and J by 7 bases. The CDR3 loop reads CASRNQGGGYTF. The CDR3 DNA reads as TGTGCCAGCAGAAACCAGGGGGGTGGCTACACCTTC.

The chain carries TRBV2 and TRBJ1-1; 11 nucleotides line up with TRBD1. The junction had 7 bases not matched to a gene; V was cut back by 8 bases and J by 5 bases. This CDR3 has 14 amino acids. The V gene's germline CDR1 is SNHLY and CDR2 FYNNEI. CDR3 region: CASGGTGGWTEAFF. The CDR3 DNA sequence: TGTGCCAGCGGTGGGACAGGGGGTTGGACTGAAGCTTTCTTT.

J is TRBJ2-6 and V is TRBV7-8; TRBD1 might be the D (6 bases). The CDR3 has 15 residues. Germline V CDR1 and CDR2: SGHVS, FQNEAQ. Trimming took 4 bases from V and 4 from J, leaving 11 bases between them. CDR3 coding DNA: TGTGCCAGCAGCTCCCAGGGGATCGGGGCCAACGTCCTGACTTTC. This gives the protein CASSSQGIGANVLTF.

The V and J genes are TRBV7-2 and TRBJ1-4, with D possibly being TRBD1 (5 bases). The length of the CDR3 is 16 residues. CDR1 and CDR2 from the germline V gene are SGHTA and FQGNSA. V shed 1 base and J shed 10 bases, with 19 bases lying between them. The CDR3 region is CASSLEADTSKSKLFF. In DNA, the CDR3 is TGTGCCAGCAGCTTAGAGGCGGACACCTCCAAGTCAAAACTGTTTTTT. The variable domain in full, completed from reference TRBV7-2 and TRBJ1-4, reads GAGVSQSPSNKVTEKGKDVELRCDPISGHTALYWYRQSLGQGLEFLIYFQGNSAPDKSGLPSDRFSAERTGGSVSTLTIQRTQQEDSAVYLCASSLEADTSKSKLFFGSGTQLSVL.

The gene calls are TRBV5-1 and TRBJ2-2; no firm D call. V was pared by 6 bases and J by 2 bases, with 5 bases between. The CDR3 loop spans 12 amino acids. CDR1 and CDR2 from the germline V gene are SGHRS and YFSETQ. CDR3 in amino acids: CASTSNTGELFF. DNA of the CDR3: TGCGCCAGCACCAGTAACACCGGGGAGCTGTTTTTT.

This clone was detected a few times. The J gene is TRBJ2-7, the V gene TRBV5-8, with TRBD2 matching 8 bases. Germline V lookup: CDR1 SGHTS, CDR2 YDEGEE. The CDR3 consists of 15 residues. J gave up 3 bases and V 4 bases, and 9 bases lay outside the gene matches. The CDR3 region is CASSPLLAGYYEQYV. Here the CDR3 DNA reads TGTGCCAGCAGCCCTCTGCTAGCGGGTTACTACGAGCAGTACGTC.

This rearrangement joins TRBV28 to TRBJ1-2; TRBD1 agrees at 9 bases. Germline assignment: CDR1 MDHEN and CDR2 SYDVKM. The CDR3 is 14 amino acids. With 1 base clipped from V and 7 bases from J, the junction kept 4 bases outside the gene matches. In nucleotides, the CDR3 is TGTGCCAGCAGTTTATTGGACAGGGGCGGTGGCTACACCTTC. Its protein is CASSLLDRGGGYTF.

As to this clone: This CDR3 is also generated by other DNA sequences in the sample. This rearrangement joins TRBV5-1 to TRBJ1-1; the match to TRBD1 covers 7 bases. CDR1 and CDR2 (germline): SGHRS, YFSETQ. With V trimmed by 1 base and J by 0 bases, 0 bases remained unmatched. The CDR3 covers 14 residues. The CDR3 region is CASSLTGVNTEAFF. The CDR3 DNA reads TGCGCCAGCAGCTTGACAGGGGTGAACACTGAAGCTTTCTTT.

This clone was recorded only once. The chain uses TRBV28 and TRBJ1-5; the D gene is possibly TRBD1 (5 bases). The CDR3 contains 14 residues. CDR1 MDHEN and CDR2 SYDVKM come from the germline V gene. Trimming removed 2 bases at V and 6 bases at J, with 11 bases between. Here the CDR3 DNA reads TGTGCCAGCAGTTTAGCCCAGGGACTTCAGCCCCAGCATTTT. Translated: CASSLAQGLQPQHF.

Notes on this clone: Other DNA sequences from this sample encode an identical CDR3 as well. In DNA form, the CDR3 reads TGTGCCAGTAGAACAGGGGCGGGGAACACTGAAGCTTTCTTT. The encoded protein is CASRTGAGNTEAFF. The chain recombines TRBV19 with TRBJ1-1, with TRBD1 matching over 7 bases. This CDR3 has 14 residues. Germline V CDR1 and CDR2: LNHDA, SQIVND (reference sequence). V was pared by 6 bases and J by 1 base, with 5 bases of the junction left unmatched.

This clone is a singleton in its sample. The rearrangement joins TRBV15 to TRBJ2-1, with a possible D match to TRBD2 (6 bases). Germline V gene lookup returns CDR1 LNHNV and CDR2 YYDKDF (reference sequence). Trimming stripped 5 bases from V and 6 bases from J, with 20 bases between. The CDR3 consists of 16 residues. The CDR3: CATSFPRGTVLNEQFF. As DNA, the CDR3 is TGTGCCACCAGCTTCCCAAGAGGGACTGTCCTCAATGAGCAGTTCTTC.

This chain joins TRBV9 and TRBJ2-5; maybe TRBD1 (5 bases). V was cut by 3 bases and J by 1 base, with 10 bases left in between. Looked up from germline, CDR1 is SGDLS and CDR2 is YYNGEE. This CDR3 is 14 amino acids long. The CDR3 coding sequence is TGTGCCAGCAGCGCCGACAGCAGCCAAGAGACCCAGTACTTC. This encodes CASSADSSQETQYF.

The chain combines TRBV5-1 with TRBJ2-2, with 8 bases fitting TRBD1. Germline-derived CDR1 and CDR2 are SGHRS and YFSETQ. V lost 3 bases to trimming and J lost 0 bases; unmatched junction nucleotides: 7. This CDR3 contains 17 residues. The CDR3 bases are TGCGCCAGCAGCTCAGGACAGGGCCGCTCGAACACCGGGGAGCTGTTTTTT. The encoded protein is CASSSGQGRSNTGELFF.

The rearrangement links TRBV9 to TRBJ1-5, with D hard to call. The CDR3 loop spans 14 amino acids. Germline-derived CDR1 and CDR2 are SGDLS and YYNGEE. V lost 3 bases, J lost 0 bases, and 7 bases lay in between. CDR3 sequence reads: CASSAHYSNQPQHF. The CDR3 nucleotides read TGTGCCAGCAGCGCCCACTATAGCAATCAGCCCCAGCATTTT. The variable domain in full, completed from reference TRBV9 and TRBJ1-5, reads DSGVTQTPKHLITATGQRVTLRCSPRSGDLSVYWYQQSLDQGLQFLIQYYNGEERAKGNILERFSAQQFPDLHSELNLSSLELGDSALYFCASSAHYSNQPQHFGDGTRLSIL.

The DNA for the CDR3 is TGTGCCAGCAGCCCTCAGGCGGGGACAGGGCAGTACGTC. Its translation is CASSPQAGTGQYV. The chain combines TRBV28 with TRBJ2-7; 8 bases are shared with TRBD1. V shed 6 bases and J 9 bases; nucleotides not matched to a gene: 10. This CDR3 has 13 residues. Germline assignment: CDR1 MDHEN and CDR2 SYDVKM.

The chain couples TRBV6-1 to TRBJ1-2; 9 bases match TRBD1. Trimming cost V 3 bases and J 7 bases; bases outside gene matches: 6. This CDR3 is 14 amino acids long. CDR1 MNHNS and CDR2 SASEGT come from the germline V gene. CDR3 in DNA: TGTGCCAGCAGTGAGACAGGGGGGGCCTTTGGCTACACCTTC. This translates into CASSETGGAFGYTF.

This clone was picked up a small number of times. The rearrangement joins TRBV30 to TRBJ1-5; D gene unclear. V lost 1 base and J 5 bases, leaving 6 bases between the germline ends. The CDR3 contains 12 residues. Per the germline V gene, CDR1 is GTSNPN and CDR2 is SVGIG (reference sequence). DNA of the CDR3: TGTGCCTGGAGTGCGAGGTATCAGCCCCAGCATTTT. Protein product: CAWSARYQPQHF.

The chain uses TRBV19 and TRBJ2-1, with TRBD1 as a possible D gene (5 bases). Trimming took off 2 bases at V and 9 bases at J, with 17 bases between the two ends. This CDR3 is built from 15 residues. Germline V lookup: CDR1 LNHDA, CDR2 SQIVND (reference sequence). This CDR3 reads CASSIQGGGMGEQFF. DNA for the CDR3: TGTGCCAGTAGTATACAGGGCGGTGGTATGGGTGAGCAGTTCTTC.